The 32 T cell receptor beta chains reported below all come from one sample, sequenced in a study of blood T cell repertoires in COVID-19. The repertoire was sequenced with immunoSEQ multiplex PCR; TCRdb's copy has only in-frame clones and lacks some. The profile shows around 280,000 clones, roughly nine tenths of them singletons. Sequencing was carried out using PBMCs or T cells enriched from blood (not recorded which). Receptor source: a woman aged 40-49 years who had recovered from COVID-19.

V usage is TRBV2 and J usage is TRBJ1-5, with a tentative D call TRBD1 (6 bases). Trimming stripped 0 bases from V and 4 bases from J, with 16 bases between. The CDR3 runs 17 residues. Germline V gene lookup returns CDR1 SNHLY and CDR2 FYNNEI. The CDR3 loop is CASSEATRDIGNQPQHF. CDR3 bases: TGTGCCAGCAGTGAAGCGACCCGGGACATAGGGAATCAGCCCCAGCATTTT.

The chain employs TRBV3-1 (or the pseudogene TRBV3-2) and TRBJ1-1; the D gene is possibly TRBD1 (5 bases). V was shortened by 4 bases and J by 0 bases, with 12 bases between the two germline ends. Germline values: CDR1 LGHDT, CDR2 YNNKEL (reference sequence). The CDR3 spans 15 residues. CDR3 residues: CASSRGGTVNTEAFF. CDR3 in DNA: TGTGCCAGCAGCCGTGGGGGGACGGTGAACACTGAAGCTTTCTTT.

The chain is built from TRBV28 and TRBJ1-2, with 8 bases identical to TRBD1. The CDR3 is 17 residues long. V was clipped by 6 bases and J by 3 bases; unmatched bases: 15. Per the germline V gene, CDR1 is MDHEN and CDR2 is SYDVKM. This CDR3 reads CASSTGTGGFLDYGYTF. CDR3 DNA sequence: TGTGCCAGCAGCACCGGGACAGGAGGTTTTTTGGACTATGGCTACACCTTC.

V and J are TRBV6-5 and TRBJ2-2, with TRBD1 matching over 8 bases. V was pared by 2 bases and J by 3 bases, with 2 bases of the junction left unmatched. CDR1 is MNHEY, CDR2 SVGAGI, per germline. This CDR3 has 15 amino acids. As DNA, the CDR3 is TGTGCCAGCAGTTACCGACAGGGGTACACCGGGGAGCTGTTTTTT. Translation gives CASSYRQGYTGELFF.

J is TRBJ2-1 and V is TRBV5-4, with 11 bases identical to TRBD2. This CDR3 spans 17 amino acids. The germline gives CDR1 SGHNT, CDR2 YYREEE (reference sequence). Trimming took 4 bases from V and 9 from J; bases not matched to a gene: 15. CDR3 nucleotides: TGTGCCAGCAGCGGGGGGGGTAGACTAGCGGGATGGAGTGAGCAGTTCTTC. Protein: CASSGGGRLAGWSEQFF.

The rearrangement uses TRBV9 and TRBJ2-3; 11 nucleotides align to TRBD2. Germline V gene data show CDR1 as SGDLS and CDR2 as YYNGEE. V trimming: 4 bases; J trimming: 6 bases; junction bases outside the gene matches: 7. The CDR3 is made up of 15 amino acids. CDR3 amino acids: CASSLSGRADDTQYF. Here the CDR3 DNA reads TGTGCCAGCAGCCTTAGCGGGAGGGCCGACGATACGCAGTATTTT.

The V and J genes are TRBV7-3 and TRBJ2-6; 9 bases line up with TRBD1. V dropped 5 bases and J dropped 2; count of bases not matched to a gene: 4. Germline CDR1 is SGHTA and CDR2 is FQGTGA. CDR3 length: 16 residues. The CDR3 DNA reads as TGTGCCAGCAGCCAAACAGGGGGCCCTGGGGCCAACGTCCTGACTTTC. As protein: CASSQTGGPGANVLTF.

J is TRBJ2-1 and V is TRBV7-3; TRBD2 is a possible D gene (5 bases). CDR1 and CDR2 (germline): SGHTA, FQGTGA. The CDR3 covers 12 residues. The V gene lost 4 bases and the J gene lost 9 bases, with 10 bases spanning the gap. The CDR3 sequence: CASSWMGSEQFF. The CDR3 DNA sequence: TGTGCCAGCAGCTGGATGGGGAGTGAGCAGTTCTTC.

This clone was seen once. This chain uses TRBV2 with TRBJ1-1; D remains ambiguous. CDR3 length: 13 residues. Germline CDR1 is SNHLY and CDR2 is FYNNEI. The V end was cut by 3 bases, the J end by 2 bases, with 7 bases between. CDR3 nucleotides: TGTGCCAGCAGTGATTTGGGCAACACTGAAGCTTTCTTT. Its protein is CASSDLGNTEAFF.

The chain is built from TRBV4-1 and TRBJ1-1, with 8 bases fitting TRBD1. This CDR3 has 20 residues. Germline CDR1 and CDR2: MGHRA and YSYEKL. Unmatched junction bases numbered 18, after V lost 2 bases and J lost 1 base. The CDR3 protein is CASSQQTRGQGGGKNTEAFF. The CDR3 DNA reads as TGCGCCAGCAGCCAACAAACCCGAGGACAGGGTGGGGGCAAGAACACTGAAGCTTTCTTT.

This chain uses TRBV11-2 with TRBJ2-3, with D tentatively TRBD2 (5 bases). The CDR3 length is 12 residues. V dropped 5 bases and J dropped 8 bases, with 11 bases sitting between them. The germline V gene encodes CDR1 SGHAT and CDR2 FQNNGV. DNA for the CDR3: TGTGCCAGCAGCCCAGCAGCGGTTACGCAGTATTTT. Its translation is CASSPAAVTQYF.

The CDR3 DNA reads TGTGCCAGCAACCTAGCGGGAGCCTACAATGAGCAGTTCTTC. Protein: CASNLAGAYNEQFF. This rearrangement joins TRBV6-1 to TRBJ2-1, with 10 bases aligning to TRBD2. Germline assignment: CDR1 MNHNS and CDR2 SASEGT. The length of the CDR3 is 14 residues. J was trimmed by 2 bases and V by 7 bases; bases with no gene match: 2.

The chain joins TRBV3-1 (or the pseudogene TRBV3-2) to TRBJ2-1; 9 nucleotides agree with TRBD2. V lost 3 bases to trimming and J lost 4 bases; unmatched junction nucleotides: 4. Per the germline V gene, CDR1 is LGHDT and CDR2 is YNNKEL (reference sequence). The CDR3 extends over 15 amino acids. For the CDR3, the DNA is TGTGCCAGCAGCCAGGTACTAGCGGGTTACAATGAGCAGTTCTTC. Residues: CASSQVLAGYNEQFF.

This chain connects TRBV7-9 to TRBJ1-1, with D unclear. Germline values: CDR1 SEHNR, CDR2 FQNEAQ (reference sequence). V gave up 5 bases and J gave up 4 bases, with 14 bases separating them. The CDR3 totals 14 residues. The CDR3 loop is CASSPSRARTEAFF. Written as DNA, the CDR3 is TGTGCCAGCAGCCCGTCGAGGGCACGCACTGAAGCTTTCTTT.

The J gene is TRBJ1-4, the V gene TRBV18, with 10 bases that match TRBD1. Germline-derived CDR1 and CDR2 are KGHSH and LQKENI. Trimming cost V 4 bases and J 4 bases; bases outside gene matches: 3. This CDR3 contains 15 residues. CDR3 in DNA: TGTGCCAGCTCACTCGGGACAGGGGTTAATGAAAAACTGTTTTTT. This translates into CASSLGTGVNEKLFF.

CDR3 protein: CASIAGGGYGYTF. Here the CDR3 DNA reads TGTGCCAGCATCGCAGGCGGGGGTTATGGCTACACCTTC. J is TRBJ1-2 and V is TRBV12-3 or TRBV12-4; a possible D gene is TRBD1 (5 bases). With 7 bases removed from V and 5 bases from J, the gap between germline ends came to 14 bases. This CDR3 is 13 amino acids long.

The genes are TRBV15 and TRBJ2-7; 7 bases match TRBD2. The length of the CDR3 is 17 residues. J gave up 2 bases and V 3 bases, and 13 bases lay outside the gene matches. Germline CDR1 and CDR2: LNHNV and YYDKDF (reference sequence). Here the CDR3 reads CATSSIGSGEVAYEQYF. CDR3 coding DNA: TGTGCCACCAGCAGCATTGGGAGCGGGGAGGTCGCCTACGAGCAGTACTTC.

The V call is TRBV6-1, the J call TRBJ1-3, with D hard to call. Trimming removed 1 base from V and 0 bases from J, with 10 bases in between. CDR3 size: 16 residues. Germline CDR1 MNHNS, CDR2 SASEGT. CDR3 nucleotide sequence: TGTGCCAGCAGTGAAGGAGGTCCCCGCTCTGGAAACACCATATATTTT. It yields the protein CASSEGGPRSGNTIYF.

The CDR3: CAISESSRGLAGNEQYF. CDR3 nucleotides: TGTGCCATCAGTGAGTCGAGTAGGGGACTAGCGGGAAACGAGCAGTACTTC. The rearrangement uses TRBV10-3 and TRBJ2-7; the match to TRBD2 covers 13 bases. This CDR3 has 17 amino acids. Germline CDR1 ENHRY, CDR2 SYGVKD. J gave up 5 bases and V 0 bases, and 7 bases lay outside the gene matches.

This clone was observed a handful of times. The rearrangement uses TRBV7-8 and TRBJ1-1; D possibly corresponds to TRBD1 (5 bases). The V gene's germline CDR1 is SGHVS and CDR2 FQNEAQ. V dropped 3 bases and J dropped 4 bases, with 9 bases sitting between them. The CDR3 runs 13 residues. The CDR3 here is CASSFGQGTEAFF. CDR3 DNA sequence: TGTGCCAGCAGCTTCGGGCAGGGCACTGAAGCTTTCTTT.

The chain recombines TRBV6-2 or TRBV6-3 with TRBJ2-7; 7 bases are a match to TRBD2. J was trimmed by 2 bases and V by 5 bases; bases with no gene match: 6. In germline, CDR1 is MNHEY, CDR2 SVGEGT. CDR3 size: 14 residues. The CDR3 sequence: CASSGSGRAYEQYF. CDR3 coding DNA: TGTGCCAGCAGTGGTAGCGGGCGGGCCTACGAGCAGTACTTC.

The chain links TRBV3-1 (or the pseudogene TRBV3-2) to TRBJ2-7; D may be TRBD1 (5 bases). This CDR3 is 13 amino acids long. Germline assignment: CDR1 LGHDT and CDR2 YNNKEL (reference sequence). V dropped 3 bases and J dropped 6 bases, with 12 bases sitting between them. Here the CDR3 reads CASSHSAQGEQYF. The DNA of the CDR3 is TGTGCCAGCAGCCATTCGGCCCAGGGCGAGCAGTACTTC.

The V gene is TRBV4-3, the J gene TRBJ1-2; the match to TRBD1 covers 8 bases. The CDR3 length is 16 residues. The trim removed 2 bases at V and 8 bases at J, leaving 13 bases unmatched. CDR1 is LGHNA and CDR2 is YSLEER in the germline V gene. The CDR3 loop is CASSQNHLDRGRGYTF. The CDR3 coding sequence is TGCGCCAGCAGCCAAAACCACTTAGACAGGGGCCGGGGCTACACCTTC.

CDR3 nucleotide sequence: TGTGCCAGCAGCCGGACCGGGACTAGGGGCAAAAACATTCAGTACTTC. It specifies CASSRTGTRGKNIQYF. The rearrangement links TRBV3-1 (or the pseudogene TRBV3-2) to TRBJ2-4, with 8 bases aligning to TRBD2. V lost 4 bases and J lost 3; bases outside the gene matches: 8. Per germline, CDR1 LGHDT and CDR2 YNNKEL (reference sequence). This CDR3 is built from 16 residues.

The J gene is TRBJ1-5, the V gene TRBV15, with no clear D. The germline V gene has CDR1 LNHNV and CDR2 YYDKDF (reference sequence). The CDR3 is 14 residues long. V lost 2 bases, J lost 4 bases, and 9 bases lay in between. The CDR3 DNA reads TGTGCCACCAGCAGATCAGCAGGAAATCAGCCCCAGCATTTT. It specifies CATSRSAGNQPQHF.

This clone showed up just once. The rearrangement joins TRBV6-1 to TRBJ1-4, with 10 bases aligning to TRBD1. Germline V gene lookup returns CDR1 MNHNS and CDR2 SASEGT. V gave up 5 bases and J gave up 0 bases; unmatched junction bases: 6. The CDR3 spans 17 residues. This CDR3 is CASSKVGTGATNEKLFF. DNA of the CDR3: TGTGCCAGCAGTAAAGTAGGGACAGGGGCAACTAATGAAAAACTGTTTTTT.

The chain joins TRBV5-5 to TRBJ2-3; D remains unclear. The V end was cut by 7 bases, the J end by 7 bases, with 10 bases between. The CDR3 totals 11 residues. Germline loops: CDR1 SGHKS, CDR2 YYEKEE (reference sequence). CDR3 DNA: TGTGCCAGCGGAAGGAGTTATACGCAGTATTTT. It translates to CASGRSYTQYF.

The V gene is TRBV6-5, the J gene TRBJ1-1; D perhaps matches TRBD1 (5 bases). CDR3 length equals 15 residues. Germline CDR1 reads MNHEY; CDR2 reads SVGAGI. V shed 6 bases and J shed 1 base, with 15 bases lying between them. In DNA form, the CDR3 reads TGTGCCAGCAGGGTCGTACCAAGGGGGAACACTGAAGCTTTCTTT. It specifies CASRVVPRGNTEAFF.

J is TRBJ1-1 and V is TRBV24-1; TRBD1 matches 12 bases. Trimming cost V 7 bases and J 3 bases; bases outside gene matches: 2. The CDR3 runs to 14 residues. Per the germline V gene, CDR1 is KGHDR and CDR2 is SFDVKD. This chain's CDR3 is CATRGQGADTEAFF. In nucleotides, the CDR3 is TGTGCCACCAGGGGACAGGGGGCGGACACTGAAGCTTTCTTT.

This rearrangement joins TRBV7-6 to TRBJ2-5; perhaps TRBD1 as D (6 bases). This CDR3 spans 13 amino acids. Germline V gives CDR1 SGHVS, CDR2 FNYEAQ. V lost 5 bases to trimming and J lost 1 base, with 8 bases between them. The CDR3 sequence is CASSGGRQETQYF. In nucleotides, the CDR3 is TGTGCCAGCAGCGGGGGCCGCCAAGAGACCCAGTACTTC.

V usage is TRBV28 and J usage is TRBJ2-3, with 9 bases identical to TRBD2. Per the germline V gene, CDR1 is MDHEN and CDR2 is SYDVKM. There are 16 residues in the CDR3. The trim removed 5 bases at V and 5 bases at J, leaving 11 bases unmatched. The CDR3 region has the DNA TGTGCCAGCAGTACCCGGACTAGCGAAGAGGTAGATACGCAGTATTTT. This sequence encodes CASSTRTSEEVDTQYF.

This chain joins TRBV6-2 or TRBV6-3 and TRBJ2-1; tentative D call: TRBD2 (5 bases). Trimming removed 5 bases at V and 3 bases at J, with 17 bases between. Germline CDR1 and CDR2: MNHEY and SVGEGT. This CDR3 contains 16 residues. CDR3 residues: CASSTLGGDRYNEQFF. CDR3 nucleotides: TGTGCCAGCAGTACCCTCGGAGGCGACCGCTACAATGAGCAGTTCTTC.